The 10 T cell receptor beta chains reported below all come from one sample, sequenced in a study of CD8 T cells in ankylosing spondylitis. TCRdb redid the calling of the 5' RACE reads with MiXCR, one entry per CDR3 protein. The sample has hundreds of thousands of distinct CDR3 sequences; more than 25% are singletons. Sequencing was performed on blood, either unsorted or a sorted T cell fraction (not recorded which). The receptors here all came from a male donor with ankylosing spondylitis or in good health (not recorded which).

This clonotype was picked up many times. The V and J genes are TRBV14 and TRBJ2-1, with D possibly TRBD1 on 5 matching bases. CDR3 length equals 14 residues. Germline V gene sequence: CDR1 SGHDN, CDR2 FVKESK. Trimming shortened V by 4 bases and J by 4 bases, and 11 bases separated the two germline ends. CDR3 in amino acids: CASSPYRSYNEQFF. In DNA, the CDR3 is TGTGCCAGCAGCCCTTACAGGTCTTACAATGAGCAGTTCTTC.

The gene calls are TRBV20-1 and TRBJ1-1; 7 bases are shared with TRBD1. V gave up 2 bases and J gave up 3 bases; unmatched junction bases: 9. Germline lookup yields CDR1 DFQATT and CDR2 SNEGSKA (reference sequence). The CDR3 is 15 residues long. CDR3 residues: CSARRRQGWDTEAFF. CDR3 nucleotide sequence: TGCAGTGCTAGACGGAGACAGGGTTGGGACACTGAAGCTTTCTTT.

The chain links TRBV5-1 to TRBJ1-2; TRBD1 is a possible D gene (5 bases). The CDR3 contains 13 residues. CDR1 and CDR2 from the germline V gene are SGHRS and YFSETQ. Trimming took off 1 base at V and 4 bases at J, with 8 bases between the two ends. Written as DNA, the CDR3 is TGCGCCAGCAGCTTGCTGGGGACCTATGGCTACACCTTC. It codes for CASSLLGTYGYTF.

The chain employs TRBV6-5 and TRBJ2-2, with D perhaps TRBD2 (5 bases). With 6 bases removed from V and 6 bases from J, the gap between germline ends came to 14 bases. Germline CDR1 is MNHEY and CDR2 is SVGAGI. This CDR3 spans 14 amino acids. The CDR3 DNA reads as TGTGCCAGCAGACTTACTAGTTTTGCCGGGGAGCTGTTTTTT. Amino acid sequence: CASRLTSFAGELFF.

The sample holds a few counts of this clonotype. The chain is built from TRBV7-9 and TRBJ1-4, with unresolved D. The CDR3 runs 14 residues. V lost 1 base, J lost 11 bases, and 14 bases lay in between. The germline CDR1 and CDR2 sequences are SEHNR and FQNEAQ (reference sequence). The CDR3 here is CASSLDMGLEKLFF. In DNA, the CDR3 is TGTGCCAGCAGCTTAGATATGGGGTTGGAGAAACTGTTTTTT.

The V and J genes are TRBV29-1 and TRBJ2-3, with D possibly TRBD2 on 5 matching bases. The V end was cut by 2 bases, the J end by 7 bases, with 13 bases between. The CDR3 length is 13 residues. Germline-derived CDR1 and CDR2 are SQVTM and ANQGSEA. CDR3 DNA sequence: TGCAGCGTTGAACTTCGGGGTGTCTATACGCAGTATTTT. Residues: CSVELRGVYTQYF.

The rearrangement uses TRBV28 and TRBJ2-3; D possibly corresponds to TRBD2 (5 bases). Trimming pared 2 bases from V and 0 bases from J, leaving 12 bases between. Germline CDR1 and CDR2: MDHEN and SYDVKM. The CDR3 length is 16 residues. DNA for the CDR3: TGTGCCAGCAGTTTAAACGTCCTAGCTAGCACAGATACGCAGTATTTT. Translated, it gives CASSLNVLASTDTQYF.

This clonotype was recorded a few times. In nucleotides, the CDR3 is TGCAGTGCTAGCATGCTAGCGGGAGACAGGAACGAGCAGTACTTC. Encoded protein: CSASMLAGDRNEQYF. This chain connects TRBV20-1 to TRBJ2-7; 10 bases align to TRBD2. V shed 3 bases, J shed 5 bases, and the junction held 10 bases outside the gene matches. The germline V gene has CDR1 DFQATT and CDR2 SNEGSKA (reference sequence). This CDR3 has 15 amino acids.

The chain employs TRBV3-1 and TRBJ2-7, with 8 bases that match TRBD2. This CDR3 is built from 15 residues. CDR1 is LGHDT and CDR2 is YNNKEL in the germline V gene (reference sequence). The junction had 14 bases not matched to a gene; V was cut back by 8 bases and J by 5 bases. The CDR3 region has the DNA TGTGCCAGCTCCCAAAGCGCCAGCGGGAGCCACGAGCAGTACTTC. It codes for CASSQSASGSHEQYF.

This clonotype was detected many times. The CDR3 region is CSARLAGVFNEQFF. The CDR3 nucleotides read TGCAGTGCCCGACTAGCGGGAGTCTTCAATGAGCAGTTCTTC. V gene TRBV20-1 combines with J gene TRBJ2-1; 12 bases are a match to TRBD2. The CDR3 consists of 14 residues. V lost 6 bases, J lost 6 bases, and 6 bases stayed unmatched. CDR1 and CDR2 (germline): DFQATT, SNEGSKA (reference sequence).